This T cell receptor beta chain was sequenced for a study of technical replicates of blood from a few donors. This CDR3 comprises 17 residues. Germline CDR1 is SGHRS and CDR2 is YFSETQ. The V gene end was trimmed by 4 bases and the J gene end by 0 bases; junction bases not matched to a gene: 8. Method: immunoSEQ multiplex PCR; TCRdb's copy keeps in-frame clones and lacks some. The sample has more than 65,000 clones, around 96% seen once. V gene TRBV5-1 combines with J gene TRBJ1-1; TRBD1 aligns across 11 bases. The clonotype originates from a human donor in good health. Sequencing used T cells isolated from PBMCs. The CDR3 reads CASSLTRTGGMNTEAFF. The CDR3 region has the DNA TGCGCCAGCAGCCTCACAAGGACAGGGGGCATGAACACTGAAGCTTTCTTT.